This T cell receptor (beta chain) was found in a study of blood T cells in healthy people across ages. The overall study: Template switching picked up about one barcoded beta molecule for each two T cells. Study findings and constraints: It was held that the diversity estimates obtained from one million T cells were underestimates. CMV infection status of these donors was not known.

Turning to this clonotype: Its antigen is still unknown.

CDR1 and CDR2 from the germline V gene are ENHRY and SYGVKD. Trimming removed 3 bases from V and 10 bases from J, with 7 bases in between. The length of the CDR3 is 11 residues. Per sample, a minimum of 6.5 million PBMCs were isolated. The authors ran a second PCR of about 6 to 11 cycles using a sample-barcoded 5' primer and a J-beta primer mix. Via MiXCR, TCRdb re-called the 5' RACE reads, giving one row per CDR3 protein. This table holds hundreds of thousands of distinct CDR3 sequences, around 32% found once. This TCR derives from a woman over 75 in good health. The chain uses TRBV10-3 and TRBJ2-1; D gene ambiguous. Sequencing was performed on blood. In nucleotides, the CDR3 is TGTGCCATCAGTGACCGTGACGAGCAGTTCTTC. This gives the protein CAISDRDEQFF.